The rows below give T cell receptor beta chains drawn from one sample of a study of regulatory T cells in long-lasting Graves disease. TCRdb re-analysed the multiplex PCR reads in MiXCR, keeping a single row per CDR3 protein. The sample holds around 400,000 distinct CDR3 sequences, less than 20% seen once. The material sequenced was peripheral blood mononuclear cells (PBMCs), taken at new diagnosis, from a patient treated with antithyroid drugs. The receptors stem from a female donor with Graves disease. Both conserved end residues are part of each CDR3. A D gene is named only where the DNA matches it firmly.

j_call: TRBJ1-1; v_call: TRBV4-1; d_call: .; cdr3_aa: CASSQRIRWGTEAFF
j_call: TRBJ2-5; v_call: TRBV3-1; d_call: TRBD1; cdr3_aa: CASSHIDRGRFMETQYF
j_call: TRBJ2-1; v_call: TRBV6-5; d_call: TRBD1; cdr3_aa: CASSWDRGNNNEQFF
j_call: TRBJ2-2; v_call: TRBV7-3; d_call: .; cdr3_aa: CASSLTFSAQTGELFF
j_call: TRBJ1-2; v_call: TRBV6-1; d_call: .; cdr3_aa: CASSDEPNYGYTF
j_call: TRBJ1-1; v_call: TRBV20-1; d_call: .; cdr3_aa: CSAKPRWSTEAFF
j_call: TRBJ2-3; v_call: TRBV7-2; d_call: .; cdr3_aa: CASSLRGSTDTQYF
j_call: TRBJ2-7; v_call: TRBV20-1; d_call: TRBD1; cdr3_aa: CSAEDRERIYEQYF
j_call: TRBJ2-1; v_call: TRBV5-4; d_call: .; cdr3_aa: CASSLYLGDEQFF
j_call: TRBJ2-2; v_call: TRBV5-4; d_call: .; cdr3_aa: CASSLEGSGTGELFF
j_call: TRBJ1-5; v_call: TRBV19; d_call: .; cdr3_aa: CAAVSRGSNQPQHF
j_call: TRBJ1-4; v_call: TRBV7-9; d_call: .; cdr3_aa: CASSSHRVEPNEKLFF
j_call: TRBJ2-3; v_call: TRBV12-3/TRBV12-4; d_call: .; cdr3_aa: CASRSNSGSSTDTQYF
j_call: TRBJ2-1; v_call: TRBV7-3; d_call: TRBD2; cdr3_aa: CASSLRGREGEQFF
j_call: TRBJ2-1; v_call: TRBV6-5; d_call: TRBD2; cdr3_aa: CASSYLAGEENEQFF
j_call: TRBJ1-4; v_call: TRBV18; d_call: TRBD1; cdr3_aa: CASSPRDSHYEKLFF
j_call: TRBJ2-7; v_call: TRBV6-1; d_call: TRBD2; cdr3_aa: CASTTGEGREYEQYF
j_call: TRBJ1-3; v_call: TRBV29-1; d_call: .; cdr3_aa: CSGRTELNTIYF
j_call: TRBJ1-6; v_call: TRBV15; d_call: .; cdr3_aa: CATSRGDSPLHF
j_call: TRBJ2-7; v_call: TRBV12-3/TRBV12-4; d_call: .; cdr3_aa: CASHTNPGEQYF
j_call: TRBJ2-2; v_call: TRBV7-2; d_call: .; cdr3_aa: CASSLFFFGRRSNTGELFF
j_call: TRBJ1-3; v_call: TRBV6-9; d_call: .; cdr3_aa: CASSYALLGITTVSGNTIYF
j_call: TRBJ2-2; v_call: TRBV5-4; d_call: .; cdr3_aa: CASSQPGTGELFF
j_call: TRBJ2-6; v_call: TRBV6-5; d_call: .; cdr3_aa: CASSYPTTGPGPGANVLTF
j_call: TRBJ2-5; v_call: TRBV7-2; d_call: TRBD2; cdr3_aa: CASSPYVSSGETQYF
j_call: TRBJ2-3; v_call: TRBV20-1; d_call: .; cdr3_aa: CSARGGEITDTQYF
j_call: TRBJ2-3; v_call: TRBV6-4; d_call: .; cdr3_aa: CASKVWADTQYF
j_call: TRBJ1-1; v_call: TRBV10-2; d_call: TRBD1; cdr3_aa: CASNNFPGGGTEAFF
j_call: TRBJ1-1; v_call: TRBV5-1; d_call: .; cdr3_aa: CASSSGVWDPTEAFF
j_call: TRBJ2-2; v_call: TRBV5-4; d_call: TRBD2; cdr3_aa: CASSSTSGGPPGELFF
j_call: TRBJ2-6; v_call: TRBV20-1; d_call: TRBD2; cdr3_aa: CSAAAGAGAGANVLTF
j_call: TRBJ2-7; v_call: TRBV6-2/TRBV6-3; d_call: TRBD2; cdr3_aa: CATAGGLSPYEQYF
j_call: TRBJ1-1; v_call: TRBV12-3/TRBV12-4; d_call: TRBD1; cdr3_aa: CAGSPGTGEPPEAFF
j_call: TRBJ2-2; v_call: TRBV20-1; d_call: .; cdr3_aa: CSAGGGGGELFF
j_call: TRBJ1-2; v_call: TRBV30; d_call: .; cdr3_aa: CACYLEGSANYGYTF
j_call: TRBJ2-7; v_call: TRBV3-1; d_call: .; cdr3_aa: CASSLYGRAGPYEQYF
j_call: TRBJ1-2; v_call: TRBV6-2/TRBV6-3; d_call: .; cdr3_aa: CASSRVGYGYTF
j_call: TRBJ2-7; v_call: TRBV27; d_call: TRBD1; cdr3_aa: CASRWGTADYEQYF
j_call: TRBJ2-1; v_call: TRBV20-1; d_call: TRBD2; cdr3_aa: CSARDAVAGGPLHEQFF
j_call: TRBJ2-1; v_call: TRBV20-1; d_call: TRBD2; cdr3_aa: CSARETSGGNEQFF
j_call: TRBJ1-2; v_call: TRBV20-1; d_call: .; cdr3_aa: CSADDRSNYGYTF
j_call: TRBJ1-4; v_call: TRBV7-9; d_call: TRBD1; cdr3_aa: CASSPRDRVNEKLFF
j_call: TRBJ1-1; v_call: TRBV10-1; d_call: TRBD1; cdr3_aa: CASSEETGERRDTEAFF
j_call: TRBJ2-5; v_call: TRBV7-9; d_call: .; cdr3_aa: CASSSQGWGETQYF
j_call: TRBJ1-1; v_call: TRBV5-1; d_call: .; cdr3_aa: CASNKGRVNTEAFF
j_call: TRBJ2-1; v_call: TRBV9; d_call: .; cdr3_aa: CASSVGRWGRAGLWDNEQFF
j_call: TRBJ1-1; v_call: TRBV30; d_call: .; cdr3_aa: CAWSHMAEAFF
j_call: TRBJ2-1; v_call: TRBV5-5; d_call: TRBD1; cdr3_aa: CASSLSISGGSYNEQFF
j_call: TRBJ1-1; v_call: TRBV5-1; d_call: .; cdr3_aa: CASSYTTGNTEAFF
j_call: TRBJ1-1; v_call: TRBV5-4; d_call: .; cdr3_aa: CASSLGGHMNTEAFF
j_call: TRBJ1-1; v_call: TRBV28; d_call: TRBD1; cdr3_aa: CASSLHRGGGTEAFF
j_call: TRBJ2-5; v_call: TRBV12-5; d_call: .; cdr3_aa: CASGLALGETQYF
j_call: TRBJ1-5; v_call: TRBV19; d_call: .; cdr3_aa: CASSLRQRANQPQHF